This T cell receptor beta chain appears in the sequencing data of a study of shared clonotypes between healthy human individuals. Study-wide results and caveats: Researchers sampled only blood; tissue repertoires likely differ.

The study separated CD4+ cells into CD45RA+ naive and CD45RA-negative memory subsets. As handled by the study authors: Quality scores were absent from the junction-only immunoSEQ sequences, so filtering differed. Generated by immunoSEQ multiplex PCR, the TCRdb table keeps only in-frame clones and is missing some. The V and J calls and the clone size are those of that table, but D and trimming were determined from the DNA. The sample has 300,000 to 350,000 clones, less than 85% seen once. Germline CDR1 and CDR2: MDHEN and SYDVKM. V shed 8 bases and J 4 bases; nucleotides not matched to a gene: 7. The CDR3 extends over 13 amino acids. Concerning this clone itself: The antigen is unknown.

The chain combines TRBV28 with TRBJ1-2, with TRBD1 matching over 7 bases. Sample: memory CD4+ T cells sorted from blood. Described subset: CD45RA-negative fraction. This receptor was taken from a man between 25 and 39 years old in good health. DNA of the CDR3: TGTGCCAGCGGGCTAGGACAGGTCTATGGCTACACCTTC. Protein sequence: CASGLGQVYGYTF.